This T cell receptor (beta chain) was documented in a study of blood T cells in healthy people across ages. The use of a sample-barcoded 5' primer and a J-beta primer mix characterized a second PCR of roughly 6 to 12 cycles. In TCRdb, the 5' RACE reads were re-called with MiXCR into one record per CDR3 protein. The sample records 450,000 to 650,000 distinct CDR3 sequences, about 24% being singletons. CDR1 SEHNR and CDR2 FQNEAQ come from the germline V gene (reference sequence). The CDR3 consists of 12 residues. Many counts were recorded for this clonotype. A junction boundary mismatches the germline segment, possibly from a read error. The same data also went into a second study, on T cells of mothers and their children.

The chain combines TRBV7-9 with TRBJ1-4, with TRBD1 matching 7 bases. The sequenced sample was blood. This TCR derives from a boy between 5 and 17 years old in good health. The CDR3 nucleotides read TGCGCCAGCAGCTTGACAGGGGAAAAACTGTTTTTT. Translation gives CASSLTGEKLFF.